The 24 T cell receptor beta chains below come from one sample, sequenced in a study of blood T cell repertoires in COVID-19. Measured with immunoSEQ multiplex PCR; TCRdb has only the in-frame clones, and not every one. Of roughly 200,000 clones in the sample, around 90% were seen once. The sample consisted of peripheral blood. These receptors were taken from a man in his forties with active or convalescent COVID-19.

The genes are TRBV30 and TRBJ2-7; weak D call: TRBD1 (5 bases). CDR3 length: 12 amino acids. The V end lost 1 base, the J end lost 5 bases, and 9 bases lay between the germline ends. Germline V gives CDR1 GTSNPN, CDR2 SVGIG (reference sequence). The CDR3 here is CAWSEGVHEQYF. The CDR3 DNA reads as TGTGCCTGGAGTGAAGGGGTCCACGAGCAGTACTTC.

This clone was observed a handful of times. This chain uses TRBV5-1 with TRBJ2-3; 13 bases map to TRBD2. Germline V gene sequence: CDR1 SGHRS, CDR2 YFSETQ. V lost 4 bases and J lost 7; bases outside the gene matches: 18. The CDR3 sequence is 19 residues long. The CDR3 reads CASSPYGLAGAPSLHTQYF. The CDR3 coding sequence is TGCGCCAGCAGCCCCTACGGACTAGCGGGAGCCCCCAGCTTGCATACGCAGTATTTT.

The chain combines TRBV18 with TRBJ1-1; unclear D gene. Germline CDR1 reads KGHSH; CDR2 reads LQKENI. The CDR3 is made up of 15 amino acids. The V end lost 3 bases, the J end lost 3 bases, and 14 bases lay between the germline ends. The CDR3 region has the DNA TGTGCCAGCTCACCGTCAACGGGTTCGGACACTGAAGCTTTCTTT. Protein: CASSPSTGSDTEAFF.

The chain has TRBV27 and TRBJ2-7, with TRBD1 identical over 8 bases. V trimming: 6 bases; J trimming: 4 bases; junction bases outside the gene matches: 11. The CDR3 extends over 15 amino acids. Germline V CDR1 and CDR2: MNHEY, SMNVEV (reference sequence). CDR3 coding DNA: TGTGCCAGCAGCTCCTGGACAGGGACGATATACGAGCAGTACTTC. Encoded protein: CASSSWTGTIYEQYF.

This rearrangement joins TRBV10-3 to TRBJ2-1; possibly TRBD1 for D (6 bases). The CDR3 extends over 14 amino acids. Germline V lookup: CDR1 ENHRY, CDR2 SYGVKD. The V and J ends lost 5 bases and 2 bases respectively, with 10 bases between them. CDR3: CAISTPGAYNEQFF. CDR3 bases: TGTGCCATCAGTACACCAGGGGCCTACAATGAGCAGTTCTTC.

The CDR3 here is CASSVALGANVLTF. CDR3 in DNA: TGTGCCAGCAGTGTGGCTCTCGGGGCCAACGTCCTGACTTTC. This chain links TRBV2 with TRBJ2-6; D is uncertain. V lost 4 bases and J 4 bases, leaving 8 bases between the germline ends. The CDR3 is made up of 14 amino acids. Germline V gives CDR1 SNHLY, CDR2 FYNNEI.

The chain is built from TRBV5-1 and TRBJ2-1; 12 positions agree with TRBD2. Germline CDR1 is SGHRS and CDR2 is YFSETQ. Trimming removed 3 bases from V and 7 bases from J; junction bases left unmatched: 8. The CDR3 is made up of 16 amino acids. The CDR3 DNA sequence: TGCGCCAGCAGCTCCTTGACTAGCGGGAGTCAAAATGAGCAGTTCTTC. Protein: CASSSLTSGSQNEQFF.

V and J are TRBV7-2 and TRBJ2-5; D is perhaps TRBD2 (6 bases). Trimming pared 2 bases from V and 2 bases from J, leaving 12 bases between. This CDR3 has 15 amino acids. The germline gives CDR1 SGHTA, CDR2 FQGNSA. CDR3 coding DNA: TGTGCCAGCAGCTTACATTTAGCGGTGCAAGAGACCCAGTACTTC. Its translation is CASSLHLAVQETQYF.

The V and J genes are TRBV24-1 and TRBJ1-5, with a tentative D call TRBD1 (5 bases). Germline assignment: CDR1 KGHDR and CDR2 SFDVKD. V lost 8 bases, J lost 4 bases, and 14 bases lay in between. CDR3 length: 14 amino acids. The CDR3 here is CATMGSGPNQPQHF. CDR3 DNA: TGTGCCACCATGGGTTCAGGGCCAAATCAGCCCCAGCATTTT.

The V call is TRBV4-3, the J call TRBJ1-3; D unclear. Germline V CDR1 and CDR2: LGHNA, YSLEER. The CDR3 is 13 residues long. The V gene lost 6 bases and the J gene lost 0 bases, with 6 bases spanning the gap. This CDR3 is CASSPSSGNTIYF. In DNA, the CDR3 is TGCGCCAGCAGTCCGTCCTCTGGAAACACCATATATTTT.

J is TRBJ2-2 and V is TRBV6-5; D possibly corresponds to TRBD1 (6 bases). Germline V gives CDR1 MNHEY, CDR2 SVGAGI. Trimming stripped 6 bases from V and 5 bases from J, with 13 bases between. There are 14 residues in the CDR3. The CDR3 protein is CASSPRGWTGELFF. As DNA, the CDR3 is TGTGCCAGCAGCCCCAGGGGTTGGACCGGGGAGCTGTTTTTT.

J is TRBJ2-7 and V is TRBV5-5, with TRBD2 matching over 12 bases. With V trimmed by 5 bases and J by 4 bases, 10 bases remained unmatched. This CDR3 is built from 16 residues. Looked up from germline, CDR1 is SGHKS and CDR2 is YYEKEE (reference sequence). For the CDR3, the DNA is TGTGCCAGCAGTTCGACTAGCGGGGGCCTTATTTACGAGCAGTACTTC. Translation gives CASSSTSGGLIYEQYF.

Concerning this clone: In the same sample, other DNA sequences code for this CDR3. V usage is TRBV5-1 and J usage is TRBJ1-2, with 9 bases matching TRBD1. CDR3 length: 15 residues. After removal of 0 bases from V and 2 bases from J, the junction contained 2 bases not matched to a gene. CDR1 is SGHRS, CDR2 YFSETQ, per germline. CDR3 DNA: TGCGCCAGCAGCTTGGAGGGACAGGGAAACTATGGCTACACCTTC. Its translation: CASSLEGQGNYGYTF.

As regards this clone: An end of the junction differs from the germline gene, which may be a read error. This sample includes further DNA sequences coding for the same CDR3. CDR3 loop: CASSDGSSYNEQFF. Written as DNA, the CDR3 is TGCGCCAGCAGCGACGGGAGTTCCTACAATGAGCAGTTCTTC. V is TRBV9 and J is TRBJ2-1, with D maybe TRBD2 (6 bases). Germline values: CDR1 SGDLS, CDR2 YYNGEE. This CDR3 spans 14 amino acids.

This clone occurred once. The V and J genes are TRBV2 and TRBJ1-4; perhaps TRBD1 as D (6 bases). Trimming removed 6 bases from V and 4 bases from J, with 12 bases in between. The CDR3 is 14 residues long. The germline V gene has CDR1 SNHLY and CDR2 FYNNEI. The CDR3 loop is CASRRGTVNEKLFF. The CDR3 bases are TGTGCCAGCAGGAGGGGGACCGTTAATGAAAAACTGTTTTTT.

The gene calls are TRBV6-6 and TRBJ1-1; 7 positions agree with TRBD1. Trimming removed 4 bases from V and 1 base from J; junction bases left unmatched: 3. The CDR3 has 14 amino acids. The V gene's germline CDR1 is MNHNY and CDR2 SVGAGI (reference sequence). As DNA, the CDR3 is TGTGCCAGCAGTTTCGGGACAGCGAACACTGAAGCTTTCTTT. Its protein product is CASSFGTANTEAFF.

The chain combines TRBV12-3 or TRBV12-4 with TRBJ1-4, with D tentatively TRBD1 (5 bases). Trimming stripped 2 bases from V and 10 bases from J, with 8 bases between. The CDR3 consists of 12 residues. CDR3 sequence (DNA): TGTGCCAGCAGTTTAACGGGGGGAAAACTGTTTTTT. Protein sequence: CASSLTGGKLFF.

CDR3 DNA: TGTGCCAGCAGTTACCAGGGGGCGCGTGGCTACACCTTC. Encoded protein: CASSYQGARGYTF. V usage is TRBV6-2 or TRBV6-3 and J usage is TRBJ1-2; the match to TRBD1 covers 8 bases. Germline V gives CDR1 MNHEY, CDR2 SVGEGT. V lost 2 bases to trimming and J lost 7 bases; unmatched junction nucleotides: 3. The CDR3 extends over 13 amino acids.

The chain combines TRBV7-2 with TRBJ2-1, with 8 bases that match TRBD2. The CDR3 is made up of 16 amino acids. Germline V gene sequence: CDR1 SGHTA, CDR2 FQGNSA. The J segment lost 5 bases and the V segment lost 0 bases, leaving 6 bases of the junction unmatched. In DNA, the CDR3 is TGTGCCAGCAGCTTAGCGCGGGGGGCCGGAGACAATGAGCAGTTCTTC. Its translation: CASSLARGAGDNEQFF.

The rearrangement uses TRBV5-1 and TRBJ2-5, with TRBD2 as a possible D gene (5 bases). V lost 1 base and J 0 bases, leaving 7 bases between the germline ends. Looked up from germline, CDR1 is SGHRS and CDR2 is YFSETQ. The CDR3 runs to 14 residues. This chain's CDR3 is CASSLRADQETQYF. CDR3 bases: TGCGCCAGCAGCTTGCGAGCGGACCAAGAGACCCAGTACTTC.

The V and J genes are TRBV5-6 and TRBJ1-1; D is unclear. Trimming shortened V by 4 bases and J by 5 bases, and 12 bases separated the two germline ends. Germline V lookup: CDR1 SGHDT, CDR2 YYEEEE. The CDR3 loop spans 13 amino acids. Here the CDR3 reads CASSQLTATEAFF. The CDR3, as DNA: TGTGCCAGCAGCCAGTTAACAGCAACTGAAGCTTTCTTT.

The chain employs TRBV10-3 and TRBJ2-7; 7 bases are shared with TRBD1. This CDR3 is built from 15 residues. J gave up 12 bases and V 1 base, and 15 bases lay outside the gene matches. Per the germline V gene, CDR1 is ENHRY and CDR2 is SYGVKD. In nucleotides, the CDR3 is TGTGCCATCAGTGAGTGGGACAGTATAAGGGAGTGGCCGTACTTC. The encoded protein is CAISEWDSIREWPYF.

Notes on this clone: Compared with germline, one end of the junction differs, possibly owing to a read error. The chain couples TRBV11-3 to TRBJ2-5; 9 bases map to TRBD2. Germline V gene sequence: CDR1 SGHNT, CDR2 YENEEA. This CDR3 has 13 residues. The DNA of the CDR3 is TGTGCCAGCAGGGACTATATAGCGGGAGTGGTGAACTTC. It codes for CASRDYIAGVVNF.

CDR3 DNA: TGTGCCAGCAGACAAATGGGACTAGCGCGTACCGGGGAGCTGTTTTTT. Its protein is CASRQMGLARTGELFF. The chain couples TRBV27 to TRBJ2-2; 10 bases are a match to TRBD2. CDR3 size: 16 residues. Per germline, CDR1 MNHEY and CDR2 SMNVEV (reference sequence). Trimming took 6 bases from V and 5 from J; bases not matched to a gene: 9.